Below are 20 T cell receptor beta chains sequenced from a single sample in a study of blood T cell repertoires in COVID-19. The assay was immunoSEQ multiplex PCR, and TCRdb's table has in-frame clones only and misses some. The sample has over 200,000 clones; approximately 82% are singletons. The sequenced material came from peripheral blood. The receptors stem from a woman aged 35 to 49 with acute or convalescent COVID-19.

The chain combines TRBV15 with TRBJ2-1; 13 positions match TRBD2. The CDR3 runs 17 residues. Germline values: CDR1 LNHNV, CDR2 YYDKDF (reference sequence). V was clipped by 5 bases and J by 4 bases; unmatched bases: 8. CDR3 protein: CATSRFRLAGGYNEQFF. CDR3 nucleotides: TGTGCCACCAGCCGTTTCCGACTAGCGGGGGGTTACAATGAGCAGTTCTTC.

This clone showed up just once. CDR3 amino acids: CASRRDRGNEQFF. CDR3 nucleotide sequence: TGTGCCAGCAGGCGAGACAGGGGTAATGAGCAGTTCTTC. This rearrangement joins TRBV6-5 to TRBJ2-1, with 8 bases identical to TRBD1. The ends lost 6 bases at V and 7 bases at J; junction bases unmatched: 5. This CDR3 contains 13 residues. Germline V gene sequence: CDR1 MNHEY, CDR2 SVGAGI.

This clone appeared a single time. The gene calls are TRBV9 and TRBJ2-7, with D possibly matching TRBD2 (6 bases). CDR3 length: 15 residues. Trimming left V 4 bases short and J 5 bases short, with 19 bases between. In germline, CDR1 is SGDLS, CDR2 YYNGEE. The CDR3 DNA reads as TGTGCCAGCAGCACTACCATGGGGGGTTTCAACGAGCAGTACTTC. It translates to CASSTTMGGFNEQYF.

This clone was detected only a few times. The V call is TRBV5-4, the J call TRBJ1-1; tentatively, D is TRBD1 (5 bases). CDR3 length equals 15 residues. Germline-derived CDR1 and CDR2 are SGHNT and YYREEE (reference sequence). With 4 bases removed from V and 1 base from J, the gap between germline ends came to 14 bases. CDR3 DNA: TGTGCCAGCAGCCCCGCGCAGGGCCCGAACACTGAAGCTTTCTTT. This sequence encodes CASSPAQGPNTEAFF. The full variable domain, in which reference TRBV5-4 and TRBJ1-1 provide the parts outside the CDR3, is ETGVTQSPTHLIKTRGQQVTLRCSSQSGHNTVSWYQQALGQGPQFIFQYYREEENGRGNFPPRFSGLQFPNYSSELNVNALELDDSALYLCASSPAQGPNTEAFFGQGTRLTVV.

This clone was seen only once. The chain has TRBV7-8 and TRBJ1-2; possibly TRBD1 for D (5 bases). CDR1 SGHVS and CDR2 FQNEAQ come from the germline V gene. The CDR3 length is 15 residues. V dropped 1 base and J dropped 4 bases, with 13 bases sitting between them. CDR3 nucleotides: TGTGCCAGCAGCTTAGATTGGCAGGGCCTCTATGGCTACACCTTC. Translated, it gives CASSLDWQGLYGYTF.

V usage is TRBV5-1 and J usage is TRBJ1-2; D remains ambiguous. CDR3 length: 12 amino acids. V was clipped by 5 bases and J by 8 bases, with 13 bases between them. Germline V gene sequence: CDR1 SGHRS, CDR2 YFSETQ. CDR3 sequence: CASREGAGGYTF. The CDR3 nucleotides are TGCGCCAGCAGGGAGGGAGCGGGCGGCTACACCTTC.

This clone showed up many times. Germline and junction disagree at one end, which may indicate a read error. The genes are TRBV10-3 and TRBJ1-1; 8 positions agree with TRBD1. Germline CDR1 ENHRY, CDR2 SYGVKD. The CDR3 is 14 residues long. CDR3 amino acids: CAVRSTTGVAEAFF. The CDR3 nucleotides read TGTGCCGTCAGGAGTACGACAGGGGTCGCTGAAGCTTTCTTT.

The CDR3 is CASSPGTGKREQFF. The DNA of the CDR3 is TGTGCCAGTAGTCCTGGGACAGGGAAACGTGAGCAGTTCTTC. J is TRBJ2-1 and V is TRBV19, with 9 bases identical to TRBD1. Germline CDR1 and CDR2: LNHDA and SQIVND (reference sequence). The CDR3 is made up of 14 amino acids. Unmatched junction bases numbered 8, after V lost 5 bases and J lost 9 bases.

This clone appeared a single time. The chain couples TRBV7-8 to TRBJ1-2; D is perhaps TRBD1 (6 bases). CDR1 and CDR2 from the germline V gene are SGHVS and FQNEAQ. With 4 bases removed from V and 3 bases from J, the gap between germline ends came to 15 bases. The CDR3 is made up of 15 amino acids. CDR3 bases: TGTGCCAGCAGCTCGCTAGGGGGGGGAGACTATGGCTACACCTTC. Translating it yields CASSSLGGGDYGYTF.

The chain couples TRBV5-1 to TRBJ2-1; 8 bases fit TRBD2. The junction had 8 bases not matched to a gene; V was cut back by 1 base and J by 8 bases. This CDR3 contains 15 residues. CDR1 is SGHRS and CDR2 is YFSETQ in the germline V gene. Here the CDR3 DNA reads TGCGCCAGCAGCTTGACAAGCGGGAGTCTATATGAGCAGTTCTTC. Protein product: CASSLTSGSLYEQFF.

The chain couples TRBV5-1 to TRBJ2-5, with D unresolved. Germline V lookup: CDR1 SGHRS, CDR2 YFSETQ. V dropped 5 bases and J dropped 0 bases, with 8 bases sitting between them. This CDR3 spans 13 amino acids. In DNA form, the CDR3 reads TGCGCCAGCAGGCCGACATACCAAGAGACCCAGTACTTC. Amino acids: CASRPTYQETQYF.

This sequence joins TRBV23-1 and TRBJ2-1; D is perhaps TRBD1 (6 bases). TRBV23-1 is classed as an ORF, of uncertain function. Trimming pared 6 bases from V and 12 bases from J, leaving 15 bases between. The length of the CDR3 is 12 residues. CDR3 sequence: CASSLRGVGQFF. DNA of the CDR3: TGCGCCAGCAGCCTCAGGGGAGTAGGGCAGTTCTTC.

The chain employs TRBV19 and TRBJ1-1; D ambiguous. V dropped 4 bases and J dropped 1 base, with 7 bases sitting between them. This CDR3 has 13 amino acids. Per germline, CDR1 LNHDA and CDR2 SQIVND (reference sequence). CDR3 DNA sequence: TGTGCCAGTAGTAACCGACAGAACACTGAAGCTTTCTTT. It codes for CASSNRQNTEAFF.

This chain links TRBV4-1 with TRBJ1-4; D unresolved. V shed 2 bases and J shed 4 bases, with 2 bases lying between them. The CDR3 length is 12 residues. Germline loops: CDR1 MGHRA, CDR2 YSYEKL. CDR3 bases: TGCGCCAGCAGCCAACTTAATGAAAAACTGTTTTTT. It is translated as CASSQLNEKLFF.

This chain links TRBV11-1 with TRBJ2-5, with D uncertain. Looked up from germline, CDR1 is SGHAT and CDR2 is FQDESV (reference sequence). Trimming stripped 5 bases from V and 2 bases from J, with 18 bases between. This CDR3 spans 16 amino acids. The CDR3 DNA sequence: TGTGCCAGCAGCCCACGCGCGGCGGATGTACAAGAGACCCAGTACTTC. This codes for CASSPRAADVQETQYF. The full variable domain, its missing parts supplied by reference TRBV11-1 and TRBJ2-5, is EAEVAQSPRYKITEKSQAVAFWCDPISGHATLYWYRQILGQGPELLVQFQDESVVDDSQLPKDRFSAERLKGVDSTLKIQPAELGDSAMYLCASSPRAADVQETQYFGPGTRLLVL.

Here the CDR3 reads CASSPPAGGPRNEQFF. CDR3 DNA sequence: TGTGCCAGCAGTCCCCCGGCGGGGGGGCCCCGCAATGAGCAGTTCTTC. The chain employs TRBV27 and TRBJ2-1; 9 bases are a match to TRBD2. The ends lost 5 bases at V and 6 bases at J; junction bases unmatched: 11. This CDR3 is built from 16 residues. Germline V gives CDR1 MNHEY, CDR2 SMNVEV (reference sequence).

V gene TRBV7-2 combines with J gene TRBJ1-5; 8 bases are shared with TRBD1. The V gene end was trimmed by 5 bases and the J gene end by 4 bases; junction bases not matched to a gene: 10. This CDR3 region has 16 residues. Germline values: CDR1 SGHTA, CDR2 FQGNSA. The CDR3 nucleotides read TGTGCCAGCAGCCCTGACAGGGGAGTGGGTAATCAGCCCCAGCATTTT. This sequence encodes CASSPDRGVGNQPQHF. The full variable domain, rest sourced from reference TRBV7-2 and TRBJ1-5, is GAGVSQSPSNKVTEKGKDVELRCDPISGHTALYWYRQSLGQGLEFLIYFQGNSAPDKSGLPSDRFSAERTGGSVSTLTIQRTQQEDSAVYLCASSPDRGVGNQPQHFGDGTRLSIL.

This clone was observed once. This chain connects TRBV3-1 (or the pseudogene TRBV3-2) to TRBJ2-1; 9 bases agree with TRBD1. Trimming cost V 3 bases and J 9 bases; bases outside gene matches: 12. The CDR3 runs 16 residues. Germline V gene lookup returns CDR1 LGHDT and CDR2 YNNKEL (reference sequence). This CDR3 reads CASSQAGTGISGEQFF. For the CDR3, the DNA is TGTGCCAGCAGCCAGGCCGGGACAGGGATTTCAGGTGAGCAGTTCTTC.

The chain links TRBV14 to TRBJ1-4; no clear D gene. Between the trimmed V and J ends, which lost 1 base and 4 bases, there was a span of 10 bases. Germline CDR1 SGHDN, CDR2 FVKESK. This CDR3 contains 15 residues. The CDR3 DNA reads as TGTGCCAGCAGCCAAGCTTCGACACTTAATGAAAAACTGTTTTTT. Translating gives CASSQASTLNEKLFF.

The sample holds a few counts of this clone. This chain uses TRBV24-1 with TRBJ2-2; tentative D call: TRBD2 (7 bases). This CDR3 comprises 14 residues. Germline V CDR1 and CDR2: KGHDR, SFDVKD. V lost 5 bases, J lost 4 bases, and 10 bases lay in between. CDR3 bases: TGTGCCACCAGTGGGGGGGGCACCACCGGGGAGCTGTTTTTT. Translation gives CATSGGGTTGELFF.